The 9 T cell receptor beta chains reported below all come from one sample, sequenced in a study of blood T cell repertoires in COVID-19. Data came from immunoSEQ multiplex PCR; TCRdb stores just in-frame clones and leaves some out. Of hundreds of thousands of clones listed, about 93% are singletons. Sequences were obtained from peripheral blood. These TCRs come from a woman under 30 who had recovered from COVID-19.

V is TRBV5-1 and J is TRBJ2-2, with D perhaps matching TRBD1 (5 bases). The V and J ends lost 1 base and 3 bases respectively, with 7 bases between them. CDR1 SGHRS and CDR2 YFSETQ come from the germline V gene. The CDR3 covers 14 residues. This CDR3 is CASSLKQDTGELFF. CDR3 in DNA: TGCGCCAGCAGCTTGAAACAGGACACCGGGGAGCTGTTTTTT.

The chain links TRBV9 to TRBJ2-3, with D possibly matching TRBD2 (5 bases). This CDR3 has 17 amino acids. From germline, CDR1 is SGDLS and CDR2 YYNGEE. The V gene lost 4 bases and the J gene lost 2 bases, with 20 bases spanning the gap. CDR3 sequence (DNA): TGTGCCAGCAGCAGGAATCGGGATAGACAACACACAGATACGCAGTATTTT. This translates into CASSRNRDRQHTDTQYF.

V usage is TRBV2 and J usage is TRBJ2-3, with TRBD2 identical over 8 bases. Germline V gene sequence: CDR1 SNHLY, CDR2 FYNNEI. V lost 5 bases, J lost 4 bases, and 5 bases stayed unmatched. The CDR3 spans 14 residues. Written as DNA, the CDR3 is TGTGCCAGCAGTCCGGGACTAGATCCAGATACGCAGTATTTT. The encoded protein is CASSPGLDPDTQYF.

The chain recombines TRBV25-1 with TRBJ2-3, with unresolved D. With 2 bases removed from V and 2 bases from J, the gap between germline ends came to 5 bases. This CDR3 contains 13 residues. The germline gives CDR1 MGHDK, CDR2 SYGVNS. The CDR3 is CASSERVTDTQYF. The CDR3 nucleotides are TGTGCCAGCAGTGAACGGGTCACAGATACGCAGTATTTT.

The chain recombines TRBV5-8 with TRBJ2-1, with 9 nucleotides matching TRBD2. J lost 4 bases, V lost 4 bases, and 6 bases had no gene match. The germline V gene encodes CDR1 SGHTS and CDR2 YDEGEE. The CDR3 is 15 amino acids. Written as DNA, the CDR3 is TGTGCCAGCAGCCCGCGGACTAGCGAGTACAATGAGCAGTTCTTC. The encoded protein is CASSPRTSEYNEQFF.

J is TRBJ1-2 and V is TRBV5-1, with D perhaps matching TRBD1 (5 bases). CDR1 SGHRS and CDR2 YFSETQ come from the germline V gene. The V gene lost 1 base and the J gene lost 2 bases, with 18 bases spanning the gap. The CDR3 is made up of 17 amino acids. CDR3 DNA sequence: TGCGCCAGCAGCTTGTGGGCGGTGGGGCAGACGAACTATGGCTACACCTTC. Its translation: CASSLWAVGQTNYGYTF. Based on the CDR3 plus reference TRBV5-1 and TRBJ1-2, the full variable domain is KAGVTQTPRYLIKTRGQQVTLSCSPISGHRSVSWYQQTPGQGLQFLFEYFSETQRNKGNFPGRFSGRQFSNSRSEMNVSTLELGDSALYLCASSLWAVGQTNYGYTFGSGTRLTVV.

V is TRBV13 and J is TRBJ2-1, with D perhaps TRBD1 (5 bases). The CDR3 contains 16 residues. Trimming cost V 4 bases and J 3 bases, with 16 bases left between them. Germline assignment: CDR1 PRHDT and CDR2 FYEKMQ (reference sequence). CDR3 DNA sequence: TGTGCCAGCAGCTCGTACAGGCGATCGGGCTACAATGAGCAGTTCTTC. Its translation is CASSSYRRSGYNEQFF.

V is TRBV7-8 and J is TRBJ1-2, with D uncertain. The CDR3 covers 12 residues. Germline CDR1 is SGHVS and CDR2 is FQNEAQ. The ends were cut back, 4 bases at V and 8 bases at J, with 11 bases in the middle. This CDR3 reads CASSSTGRGYTF. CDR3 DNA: TGTGCCAGCAGCTCGACCGGCAGGGGCTACACCTTC.

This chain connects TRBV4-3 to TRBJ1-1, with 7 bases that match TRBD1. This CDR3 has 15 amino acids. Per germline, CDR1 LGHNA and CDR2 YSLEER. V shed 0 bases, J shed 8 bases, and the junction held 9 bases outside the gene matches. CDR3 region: CASSQDQVTGPEAFF. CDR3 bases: TGCGCCAGCAGCCAAGATCAAGTGACAGGGCCCGAAGCTTTCTTT.